These 25 T cell receptor beta chains were sequenced from one sample in a study of spatial heterogeneity in lung cancer. Whole-study results and caveats: Tracking of tumor mutation counts was seen in expanded intratumoral alpha and beta TCR counts.

TCRdb re-called the 5' RACE reads through MiXCR, storing one row per CDR3 protein. The table records 9,000 to 13,000 distinct CDR3 sequences, under 10% of them present only once. Time point meaning: sample taken at primary tumor resection. Their antigens are not known. The sample consisted of lung tumor tissue, taken at surgery. All receptors come from a female donor with early-stage non-small cell lung cancer.

In its sample, this clonotype was seen many times. This beta chain is an unintended read in a library built for alpha chains; its size means little. The chain carries TRBV7-2 and TRBJ2-1; 8 nucleotides match TRBD1. After removal of 4 bases from V and 8 bases from J, the junction contained 7 bases not matched to a gene. The CDR3 runs to 14 residues. Per germline, CDR1 SGHTA and CDR2 FQGNSA. DNA for the CDR3: TGTGCCAGCAGCTGGCGGGCAGGGGGCGATGAGCAGTTCTTC. Amino acid sequence: CASSWRAGGDEQFF.

This clonotype was recorded many times. Since it is a stray read in a library aimed at alpha chains, this beta chain has a size that is not meaningful. This sequence joins TRBV12-3 or TRBV12-4 and TRBJ1-2, with a weak D call TRBD1 (5 bases). CDR3 size: 14 residues. Trimming removed 5 bases from V and 0 bases from J, with 10 bases in between. CDR3 bases: TGTGCCAGCAGTCCGGGGGGAACTAACTATGGCTACACCTTC. Protein: CASSPGGTNYGYTF.

Details on this clonotype: A library made for alpha chains picked up this beta chain off target, so its size means little. The chain uses TRBV25-1 and TRBJ1-1; 7 bases agree with TRBD1. CDR1 is MGHDK and CDR2 is SYGVNS in the germline V gene. The V gene end was trimmed by 5 bases and the J gene end by 3 bases; junction bases not matched to a gene: 6. The CDR3 runs 14 residues. The CDR3 nucleotides read TGTGCCAGCAGTCCACCTACAGGGGACACTGAAGCTTTCTTT. It encodes CASSPPTGDTEAFF.

This clonotype occurred many times. This beta chain represents an off-target read in a library built for alpha chains; its size is of limited meaning. The CDR3 DNA is TGTGCCAGCAGCTCCCGCGGGGGGGCCTACGAGCAGTACTTC. It yields the protein CASSSRGGAYEQYF. The chain couples TRBV7-2 to TRBJ2-7; 9 bases match TRBD2. V lost 4 bases to trimming and J lost 2 bases; unmatched junction nucleotides: 3. From germline, CDR1 is SGHTA and CDR2 FQGNSA. This CDR3 has 14 amino acids.

Comment on this clonotype: Just one base apart from a much larger clone, this may be a read error. Little can be read into the size of this beta chain, an off-target read in a library designed for alpha chains. The rearrangement uses TRBV6-5 and TRBJ2-7; weak D call: TRBD1 (6 bases). V lost 0 bases and J 1 base, leaving 19 bases between the germline ends. This CDR3 is 18 amino acids long. CDR1 and CDR2 (germline): MNHEY, SVGAGI. The CDR3, as DNA: TGTGCCAGCAGTTACTCGATGCTAGCTAGGGGGAGATCCTACGAGCAGTACTTC. It translates to CASSYSMLARGRSYEQYF.

As regards this clonotype: A much larger clone sits a single nucleotide away, making a read error possible. Since the library was made to target alpha chains, this beta chain is a stray read and its abundance is not meaningful. This chain uses TRBV28 with TRBJ2-5; tentative D call: TRBD2 (5 bases). The CDR3 extends over 12 amino acids. From germline, CDR1 is MDHEN and CDR2 SYDVKM. The chain's CDR3 is CTSSVGEETQYF. CDR3 coding DNA: TGTACCAGCAGTGTCGGGGAAGAGACCCAGTACTTC.

This clonotype was counted many times. This beta chain was picked up by a library intended for alpha chains and is off target, so its count carries little meaning. The chain links TRBV29-1 to TRBJ2-7; 7 bases line up with TRBD1. V lost 1 base to trimming and J lost 2 bases; unmatched junction nucleotides: 2. This CDR3 region has 13 residues. Germline V gene lookup returns CDR1 SQVTM and CDR2 ANQGSEA. The CDR3 nucleotides read TGCAGCGTTGAAGGGACAGGTCCCTACGAGCAGTACTTC. Protein product: CSVEGTGPYEQYF.

This clonotype came up many times. As an off-target read in a library built for alpha chains, this beta chain has a frequency of little significance. The chain carries TRBV3-1 and TRBJ2-5, with 12 positions matching TRBD2. Trimming at V came to 4 bases and at J to 2 bases, leaving 5 bases not matched to a gene. The CDR3 length is 16 residues. Germline-derived CDR1 and CDR2 are LGHDT and YNNKEL (reference sequence). The CDR3 region is CASSPGLAGPQETQYF. The CDR3, as DNA: TGTGCCAGCAGCCCGGGACTAGCGGGCCCTCAAGAGACCCAGTACTTC.

This clonotype ranks as medium-sized (0.01 to 0.1%). A library made for alpha chains picked up this beta chain off target, so its size means little. This chain uses TRBV6-2 or TRBV6-3 with TRBJ2-1; no clear D. The V end lost 0 bases, the J end lost 9 bases, and 6 bases lay between the germline ends. The CDR3 has 12 residues. The V gene's germline CDR1 is MNHEY and CDR2 SVGEGT. The chain's CDR3 is CASSYSRTEQFF. The DNA for the CDR3 is TGTGCCAGCAGTTACTCAAGGACTGAGCAGTTCTTC.

As regards this clonotype: This beta chain is an off-target read within a library intended for alpha chains, so its frequency means little. The J gene is TRBJ2-3, the V gene TRBV4-2; 9 nucleotides agree with TRBD1. V was clipped by 0 bases and J by 3 bases; unmatched bases: 1. CDR1 LGHNA and CDR2 YNFKEQ come from the germline V gene. This CDR3 is built from 15 residues. Written as DNA, the CDR3 is TGTGCCAGCAGCCAAGATGGGACAGGGACAGATACGCAGTATTTT. This codes for CASSQDGTGTDTQYF.

This clonotype was counted at least ten times. This beta chain is a stray sequence in a library constructed for alpha chains; its clone size is not meaningful. This rearrangement joins TRBV7-2 to TRBJ2-2; D is unresolved. V lost 2 bases to trimming and J lost 3 bases, with 10 bases between them. The CDR3 spans 15 residues. The germline V gene has CDR1 SGHTA and CDR2 FQGNSA. The DNA of the CDR3 is TGTGCCAGCAGCTTAAACCGGGTAGACACCGGGGAGCTGTTTTTT. Its protein product is CASSLNRVDTGELFF. The entire variable domain, with the rest obtained from reference TRBV7-2 and TRBJ2-2, is as follows: GAGVSQSPSNKVTEKGKDVELRCDPISGHTALYWYRQSLGQGLEFLIYFQGNSAPDKSGLPSDRFSAERTGGSVSTLTIQRTQQEDSAVYLCASSLNRVDTGELFFGEGSRLTVL.

At least ten counts were recorded for this clonotype. This beta chain came through as a stray read in a library set up for alpha chains, and its size says little. The rearrangement links TRBV20-1 to TRBJ1-1; no clear D. Germline V gives CDR1 DFQATT, CDR2 SNEGSKA (reference sequence). Trimming cost V 3 bases and J 1 base, with 6 bases left between them. CDR3 length equals 12 residues. CDR3 in amino acids: CSARTGNTEAFF. CDR3 in DNA: TGCAGTGCTAGGACGGGGAACACTGAAGCTTTCTTT.

This clonotype was seen at least ten times. This beta chain slipped into a library made for alpha chains as a stray read, so its size is not meaningful. The chain carries TRBV7-3 and TRBJ2-5; D not certain. CDR3 size: 12 residues. The V and J ends lost 1 base and 0 bases respectively, with 0 bases between them. From germline, CDR1 is SGHTA and CDR2 FQGTGA. The CDR3 DNA is TGTGCCAGCAGCTTAAACCAAGAGACCCAGTACTTC. This sequence encodes CASSLNQETQYF.

Relative to its sample, this clonotype is medium-sized. The size of this beta chain means little, since it is a stray read in a library made for alpha chains. V is TRBV20-1 and J is TRBJ1-5; tentative D call: TRBD1 (5 bases). V lost 0 bases and J 7 bases, leaving 19 bases between the germline ends. This CDR3 has 16 amino acids. Germline V gene data show CDR1 as DFQATT and CDR2 as SNEGSKA (reference sequence). The CDR3 loop is CSARDSSSGGEQPQHF. CDR3 sequence (DNA): TGCAGTGCTAGAGATTCCTCTTCGGGGGGTGAGCAGCCCCAGCATTTT.

Judged by abundance, this clonotype is medium-sized. The size of this beta chain means little, since it is a stray read in a library made for alpha chains. The CDR3 DNA reads TGCAGTGCAAGCGCCACAGATACGCAGTATTTT. This translates into CSASATDTQYF. V is TRBV20-1 and J is TRBJ2-3; D not certain. Trimming took off 6 bases at V and 2 bases at J, with 6 bases between the two ends. CDR3 length: 11 residues. CDR1 and CDR2 (germline): DFQATT, SNEGSKA (reference sequence).

This clonotype was observed at least ten times. For a library built for alpha chains, this beta chain is a stray read; little rests on its size. This chain links TRBV28 with TRBJ2-1; TRBD2 matches at 11 bases. Losses at the gene ends were 3 bases for V and 8 bases for J; bases not matched to a gene: 15. Germline V CDR1 and CDR2: MDHEN, SYDVKM. This CDR3 region has 18 residues. The CDR3 DNA sequence: TGTGCCAGCAGTTTGCGGTTGTCTAGCGGGGGGCGAACCCATGAGCAGTTCTTC. Its translation: CASSLRLSSGGRTHEQFF.

This clonotype was picked up a small number of times. Little can be read into the size of this beta chain, an off-target read in a library designed for alpha chains. The gene calls are TRBV3-1 and TRBJ2-2; D remains ambiguous. The CDR3 consists of 15 residues. Trimming took 1 base from V and 5 from J, leaving 11 bases between them. CDR1 is LGHDT and CDR2 is YNNKEL in the germline V gene (reference sequence). The CDR3: CASSQGRTLTGELFF. The CDR3 region has the DNA TGTGCCAGCAGCCAAGGGCGGACCCTAACCGGGGAGCTGTTTTTT.

This clonotype was picked up many times. Being off target in a library aimed at alpha chains, this beta chain has a size of little meaning. The V and J genes are TRBV11-2 and TRBJ1-1; the D is unclear. The germline V gene has CDR1 SGHAT and CDR2 FQNNGV. The CDR3 has 14 residues. Trimming left V 0 bases short and J 4 bases short, with 9 bases between. This chain's CDR3 is CASSLDGIGTEAFF. CDR3 bases: TGTGCCAGCAGCTTAGACGGGATAGGCACTGAAGCTTTCTTT.

In the case of this clonotype: The size of this beta chain means little, since it is a stray read in a library made for alpha chains. This chain joins TRBV12-3 or TRBV12-4 and TRBJ2-2; D is unclear. V shed 2 bases and J shed 2 bases, with 0 bases lying between them. CDR3 length equals 12 residues. The CDR3 DNA reads TGTGCCAGCAGTTTAAACACCGGGGAGCTGTTTTTT. This gives the protein CASSLNTGELFF.

Details on this clonotype: Because this beta chain is a stray read in a library intended to capture alpha chains, its abundance should not be given much weight. This chain uses TRBV6-5 with TRBJ1-1; the match to TRBD1 covers 8 bases. Germline CDR1 is MNHEY and CDR2 is SVGAGI. J gave up 4 bases and V 6 bases, and 4 bases lay outside the gene matches. The CDR3 sequence is 13 residues long. The CDR3, as DNA: TGTGCCAGCAGCAACACAGGGGGCACTGAAGCTTTCTTT. Its translation is CASSNTGGTEAFF.

Only a few counts were recorded for this clonotype. This beta chain is an off-target read within a library intended for alpha chains, so its frequency means little. V usage is TRBV4-3 and J usage is TRBJ1-2; 11 bases are shared with TRBD1. V lost 8 bases and J lost 6; bases outside the gene matches: 17. This CDR3 is 17 amino acids long. The V gene's germline CDR1 is LGHNA and CDR2 YSLEER. CDR3 in amino acids: CASATTLRDRGLDGYTF. The DNA of the CDR3 is TGCGCCAGCGCAACCACACTCCGGGACAGGGGGTTGGATGGCTACACCTTC.

This clonotype was seen repeatedly, ten times or more. The library was designed around alpha chains, so this beta chain is a stray read whose abundance carries little weight. This chain connects TRBV7-9 to TRBJ1-4; D gene unclear. The CDR3 is made up of 15 amino acids. V gave up 5 bases and J gave up 8 bases, with 18 bases separating them. Germline values: CDR1 SEHNR, CDR2 FQNEAQ (reference sequence). CDR3 DNA sequence: TGTGCCAGCAGCCCCGCGCCAAGGGCGGGGGAAAAACTGTTTTTT. This encodes CASSPAPRAGEKLFF.

At least ten counts were recorded for this clonotype. Being off target in a library aimed at alpha chains, this beta chain has a size of little meaning. The genes are TRBV9 and TRBJ2-1, with 11 bases fitting TRBD2. There are 13 residues in the CDR3. V lost 5 bases, J lost 10 bases, and 5 bases stayed unmatched. Germline loops: CDR1 SGDLS, CDR2 YYNGEE. CDR3: CASSYSGGAEQFF. The CDR3 nucleotides read TGTGCCAGCAGTTATAGCGGGGGGGCCGAGCAGTTCTTC.

The sample holds many counts of this clonotype. A library prepared for alpha chains yielded this beta chain as an off-target read; its size is of little meaning. The rearrangement uses TRBV19 and TRBJ1-2, with D uncertain. Germline V gene data show CDR1 as LNHDA and CDR2 as SQIVND (reference sequence). The CDR3 length is 13 residues. Trimming took 11 bases from V and 2 from J, leaving 15 bases between them. CDR3 protein: CASFSVQNYGYTF. CDR3 in DNA: TGTGCCTCGTTTTCAGTCCAGAACTATGGCTACACCTTC.

Regarding this clonotype: Just one base apart from a much larger clone, this may be a read error. This beta chain slipped into a library made for alpha chains as a stray read, so its size is not meaningful. V usage is TRBV27 and J usage is TRBJ1-6; no clear D gene. This CDR3 region has 13 residues. Germline loops: CDR1 MNHEY, CDR2 SMNVEV (reference sequence). Trimming shortened V by 3 bases and J by 11 bases, and 11 bases separated the two germline ends. The DNA of the CDR3 is TGTGCCAGCAGTTTGGTAAGAAATCCACCCCTCCACTTT. Translation: CASSLVRNPPLHF.